The subject of this entry is one T cell receptor beta chain. Its antigen specificity is not known. The sample holds no much larger clone one base away, and base qualities are not on file. TCRbeta CDR3 regions were amplified from genomic DNA using the immunoSEQ Assay, a bias-controlled multiplex PCR. The authors processed their data as follows. The number of nucleated cells in each sample was estimated from the amplification of reference gene primers within the assay. To quantify the absolute abundance of each unique TCRbeta CDR3 rearrangement, sequence reads were collapsed and filtered. Productive Simpson clonality was computed per sample as the square root of Simpson's diversity index over productive rearrangements. Held by TCRdb, this immuneACCESS table contains in-frame sequences only and omits some clones. Under half of the omission traces to an unresolved V gene where checked; the cause of the rest is unknown. V, J and clone size are taken as reported in that table, and D and trimming were inferred from the DNA itself. This sample comprises 100,000 to 150,000 clones, 80% to 90% of them detected only once. Approximately 3.3% of the sample comes from the top ten.

This sample was taken from a study of blood T cell repertoires in COVID-19 (dated by TCRdb to about 2020). Study-wide context: Samples covering the acute and convalescent phases of COVID-19 were provided by collaborators in the United States, Italy and Spain. The dataset comprised deeply sampled blood TCRbeta repertoires from subjects exposed to, actively infected with, or recovered from COVID-19. Samples were obtained from the ongoing ImmuneRACE study (first 160 participants) and from 1,254 subjects provided by 6 global collaborators. Where available, HLA class I and class II types were obtained from metadata supplied by the sample provider rather than from assay-based typing. Nearly every sample came with metadata listing a de-identified subject ID, COVID-19 status, age in years and sex. The material from the prospective study consisted of cDNA or gDNA derived from T cells, B-cell-depleted T cells, or PBMCs. The repertoires were released in a freely available public database meant as a resource for research on the immune response to SARS-CoV-2.

Here is what the overall study found, with its caveats: The amount of clinical and demographic metadata varied by source and participant and was provided uncurated.

Each collaborating institution followed its own protocols to collect whole blood in K2EDTA tubes. For TCRbeta analysis, collaborators shipped samples as frozen whole blood, isolated PBMCs, or DNA extracted from either of those sample types. Taken from cysteine to phenylalanine, the CDR3 has 17 residues. Only the CDR3 DNA is retained, 51 bases long and in frame from the first base. CDR1 and CDR2, looked up from the germline V gene, are MGHRA and YSYEKL. After removal of 0 bases from V and 10 bases from J, the junction retains 12 bases not matched to a gene. This clonotype originated in a woman in her sixties with acute or convalescent COVID-19. The rearrangement combines TRBV4-1 with TRBJ2-1; the central 10 bases match TRBD2. Material: peripheral blood. CDR3 loop: CASSQEGSGRTRSEQFF. The nucleotide sequence is TGCGCCAGCAGCCAAGAAGGTAGCGGGAGGACCCGCTCGGAGCAGTTCTTC.